This note documents a single T cell receptor beta chain sequence. This sample was taken from a study of blood T cell repertoires in COVID-19. Clones were sequenced by immunoSEQ multiplex PCR, and TCRdb holds only the in-frame ones, with some missing. The sample has 200,000 to 250,000 clones; roughly 89% are singletons. This CDR3 comprises 16 residues. The germline gives CDR1 KGHSH, CDR2 LQKENI. V shed 1 base and J shed 2 bases, with 11 bases lying between them. Source material: PBMCs or T cells enriched from blood (not recorded which). This TCR derives from a woman aged 40 to 49 who had recovered from COVID-19. The genes are TRBV18 and TRBJ2-2, with D possibly TRBD2 on 6 matching bases. The CDR3 loop reads CASSPRASDNTGELFF. The CDR3 region has the DNA TGTGCCAGCTCACCACGGGCTAGCGACAACACCGGGGAGCTGTTTTTT.